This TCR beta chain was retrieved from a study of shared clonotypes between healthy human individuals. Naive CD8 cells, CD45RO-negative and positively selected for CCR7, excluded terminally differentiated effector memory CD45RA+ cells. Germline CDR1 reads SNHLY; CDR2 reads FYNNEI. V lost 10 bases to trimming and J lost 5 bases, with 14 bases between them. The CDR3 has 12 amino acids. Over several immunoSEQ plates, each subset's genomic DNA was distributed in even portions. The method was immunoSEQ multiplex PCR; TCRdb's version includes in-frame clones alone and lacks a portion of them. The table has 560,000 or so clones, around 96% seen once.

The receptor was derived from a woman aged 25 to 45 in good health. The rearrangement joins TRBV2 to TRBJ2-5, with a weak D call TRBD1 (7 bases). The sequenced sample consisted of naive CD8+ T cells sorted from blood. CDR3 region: CATRGDRETQYF. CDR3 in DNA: TGTGCCACCAGGGGGGATCGCGAGACCCAGTACTTC.